This TCR beta chain was recovered during a study of identical twins. The study, taken as a whole, reports: Invariant cells of the MAIT and iNKT types might have partly distorted the zero-insertion analyses. Cord blood beta clonotypes present at high abundance carried fewer insertions; no such pattern appeared in memory repertoires.

This CDR3 comprises 13 residues. Germline lookup yields CDR1 LGHDT and CDR2 YNNKEL (reference sequence). Trimming removed 5 bases at V and 8 bases at J, with 15 bases between. Through template switching, a universal primer site was introduced, and the cDNA contained unique molecular identifiers. One entry per CDR3 protein, called by TCRdb with MiXCR from the 5' RACE reads. The sample contains hundreds of thousands of distinct CDR3 sequences, more than 20% of which appear only once. This clonotype was seen only a few times. Its antigen is not known. The sample was also linked to a second study, of yellow fever vaccine responses in identical twins.

The chain couples TRBV3-1 to TRBJ2-5; possible D gene TRBD2, 6 bases. Sample: CD4+ T cells sorted from blood. This receptor was obtained from a woman younger than 35 in good health. The chain's CDR3 is CASSESARGTQYF. The CDR3 DNA reads as TGTGCCAGCAGCGAGTCCGCGCGGGGAACCCAGTACTTC.